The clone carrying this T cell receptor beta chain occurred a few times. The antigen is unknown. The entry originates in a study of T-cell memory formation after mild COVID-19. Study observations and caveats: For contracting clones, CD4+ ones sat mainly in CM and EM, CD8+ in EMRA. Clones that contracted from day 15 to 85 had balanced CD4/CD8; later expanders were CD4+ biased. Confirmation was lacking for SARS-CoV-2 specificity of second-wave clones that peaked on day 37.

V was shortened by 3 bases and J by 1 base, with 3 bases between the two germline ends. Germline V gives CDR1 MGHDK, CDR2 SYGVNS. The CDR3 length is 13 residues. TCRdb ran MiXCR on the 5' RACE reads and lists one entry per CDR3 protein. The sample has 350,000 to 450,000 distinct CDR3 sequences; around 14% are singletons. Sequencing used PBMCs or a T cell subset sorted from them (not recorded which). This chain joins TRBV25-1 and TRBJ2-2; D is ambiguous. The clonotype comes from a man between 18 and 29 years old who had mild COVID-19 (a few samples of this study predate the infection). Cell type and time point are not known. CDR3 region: CASSDGNTGELFF. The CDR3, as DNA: TGTGCCAGCAGTGATGGGAACACCGGGGAGCTGTTTTTT.